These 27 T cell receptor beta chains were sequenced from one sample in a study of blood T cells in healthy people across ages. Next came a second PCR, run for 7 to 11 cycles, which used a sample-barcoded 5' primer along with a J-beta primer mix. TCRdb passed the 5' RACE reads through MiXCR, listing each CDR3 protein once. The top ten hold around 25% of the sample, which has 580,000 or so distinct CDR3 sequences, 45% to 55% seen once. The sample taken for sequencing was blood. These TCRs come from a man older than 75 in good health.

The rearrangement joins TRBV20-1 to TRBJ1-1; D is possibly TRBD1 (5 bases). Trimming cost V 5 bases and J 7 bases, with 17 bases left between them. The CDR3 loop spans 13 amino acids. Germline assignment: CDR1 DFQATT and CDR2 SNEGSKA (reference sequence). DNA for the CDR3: TGCAGTGCTCTGGGACCGGGACGGCTTGAAGCTTTCTTT. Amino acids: CSALGPGRLEAFF.

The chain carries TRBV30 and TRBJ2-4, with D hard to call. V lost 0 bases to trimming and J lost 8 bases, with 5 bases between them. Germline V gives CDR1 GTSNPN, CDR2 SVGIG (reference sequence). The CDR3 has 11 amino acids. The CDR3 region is CAWSVQYIQYF. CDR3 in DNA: TGTGCCTGGAGTGTACAGTACATTCAGTACTTC.

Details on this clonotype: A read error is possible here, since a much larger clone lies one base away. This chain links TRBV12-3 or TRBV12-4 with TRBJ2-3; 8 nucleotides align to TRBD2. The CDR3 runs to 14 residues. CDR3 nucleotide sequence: TGTGCCAGCAGGTTAGACGGGGGGGAAGATACGCAGTATTTT. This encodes CASRLDGGEDTQYF.

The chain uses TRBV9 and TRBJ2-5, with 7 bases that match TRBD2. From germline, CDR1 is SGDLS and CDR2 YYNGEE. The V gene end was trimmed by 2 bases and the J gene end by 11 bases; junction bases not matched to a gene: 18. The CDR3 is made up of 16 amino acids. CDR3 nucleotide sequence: TGTGCCAGCAGCGTGGATGCGGCTAGCGGCCTTAGAGAGCAGTACTTC. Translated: CASSVDAASGLREQYF.

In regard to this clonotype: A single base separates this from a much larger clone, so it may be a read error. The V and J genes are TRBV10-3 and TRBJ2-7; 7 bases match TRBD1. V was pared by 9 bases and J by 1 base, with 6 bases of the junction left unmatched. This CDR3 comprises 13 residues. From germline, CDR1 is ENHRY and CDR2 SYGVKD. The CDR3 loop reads CAITGAGSYEQYF. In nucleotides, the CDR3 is TGTGCCATTACAGGGGCAGGGTCCTACGAGCAGTACTTC.

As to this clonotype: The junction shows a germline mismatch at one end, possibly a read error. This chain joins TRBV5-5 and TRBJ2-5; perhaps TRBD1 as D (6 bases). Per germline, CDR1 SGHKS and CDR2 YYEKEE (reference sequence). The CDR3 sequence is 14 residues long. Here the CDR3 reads CACSSLQGLETQYF. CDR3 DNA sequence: TGTGCCTGCAGCTCACTTCAGGGGCTTGAGACCCAGTACTTC.

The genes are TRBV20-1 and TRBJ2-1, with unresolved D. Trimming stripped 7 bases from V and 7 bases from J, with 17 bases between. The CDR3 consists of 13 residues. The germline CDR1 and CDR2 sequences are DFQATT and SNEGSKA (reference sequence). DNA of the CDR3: TGCAGTGTGGCCATCCCCAATGAAAATGAGCAGTTCTTC. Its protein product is CSVAIPNENEQFF.

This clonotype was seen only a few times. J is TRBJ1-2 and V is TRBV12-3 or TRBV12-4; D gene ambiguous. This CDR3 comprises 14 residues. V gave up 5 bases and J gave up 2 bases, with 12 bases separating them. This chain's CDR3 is CASSPLTGNYGYTF. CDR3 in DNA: TGTGCCAGCAGTCCCCTCACGGGAAACTATGGCTACACCTTC.

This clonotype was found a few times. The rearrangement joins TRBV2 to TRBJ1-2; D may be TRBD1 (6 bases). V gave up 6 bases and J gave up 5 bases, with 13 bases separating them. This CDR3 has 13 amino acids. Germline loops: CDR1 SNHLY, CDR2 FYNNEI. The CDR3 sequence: CASSGQPPYGYTF. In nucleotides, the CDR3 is TGTGCCAGCAGCGGACAGCCACCTTATGGCTACACCTTC.

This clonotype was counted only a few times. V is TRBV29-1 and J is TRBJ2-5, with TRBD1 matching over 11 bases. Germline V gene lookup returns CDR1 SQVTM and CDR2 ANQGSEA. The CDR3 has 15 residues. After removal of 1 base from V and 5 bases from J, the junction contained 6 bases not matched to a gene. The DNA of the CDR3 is TGCAGCGTTGAAGGGACAGGGGGCGCGTCGGAGACCCAGTACTTC. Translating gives CSVEGTGGASETQYF.

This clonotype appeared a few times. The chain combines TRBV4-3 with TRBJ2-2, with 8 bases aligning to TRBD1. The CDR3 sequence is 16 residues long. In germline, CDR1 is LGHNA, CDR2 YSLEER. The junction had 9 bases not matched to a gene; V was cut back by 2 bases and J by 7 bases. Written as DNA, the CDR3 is TGCGCCAGCAGCCAACCCCTGACAGGGGCGGGCGGGGAGCTGTTTTTT. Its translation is CASSQPLTGAGGELFF.

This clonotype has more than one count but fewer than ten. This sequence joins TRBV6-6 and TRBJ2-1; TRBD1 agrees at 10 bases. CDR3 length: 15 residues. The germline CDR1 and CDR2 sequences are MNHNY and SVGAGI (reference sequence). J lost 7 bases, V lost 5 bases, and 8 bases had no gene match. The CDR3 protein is CASSPDRGLRNEQFF. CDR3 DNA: TGTGCCAGCAGTCCCGACAGGGGGCTACGGAATGAGCAGTTCTTC.

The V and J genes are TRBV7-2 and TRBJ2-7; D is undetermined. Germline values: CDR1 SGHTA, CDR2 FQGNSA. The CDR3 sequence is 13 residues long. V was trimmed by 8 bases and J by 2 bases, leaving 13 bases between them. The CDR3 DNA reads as TGTGCCAGCGGCCGCCTCCGGGCCTACGAGCAGTACTTC. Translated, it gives CASGRLRAYEQYF.

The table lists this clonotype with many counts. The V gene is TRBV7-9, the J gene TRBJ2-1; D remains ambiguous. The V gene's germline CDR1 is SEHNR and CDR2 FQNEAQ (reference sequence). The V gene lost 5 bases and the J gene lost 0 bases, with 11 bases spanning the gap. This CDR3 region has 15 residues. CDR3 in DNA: TGTGCCAGCAGCCCCGGTCGGAGCTCCTACAATGAGCAGTTCTTC. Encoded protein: CASSPGRSSYNEQFF.

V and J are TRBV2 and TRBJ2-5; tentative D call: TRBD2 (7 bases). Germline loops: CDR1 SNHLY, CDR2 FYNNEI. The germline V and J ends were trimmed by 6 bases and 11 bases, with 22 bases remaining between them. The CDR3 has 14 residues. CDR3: CASSPGRGAYEQYF. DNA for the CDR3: TGTGCCAGCAGCCCGGGACGGGGGGCGTATGAGCAGTACTTC.

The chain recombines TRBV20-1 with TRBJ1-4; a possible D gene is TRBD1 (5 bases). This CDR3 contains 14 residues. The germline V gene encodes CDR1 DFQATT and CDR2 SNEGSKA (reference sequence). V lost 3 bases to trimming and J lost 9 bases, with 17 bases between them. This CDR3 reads CSASVGGGRKKLFF. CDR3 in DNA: TGCAGTGCTAGTGTTGGCGGGGGACGAAAAAAACTGTTTTTT.

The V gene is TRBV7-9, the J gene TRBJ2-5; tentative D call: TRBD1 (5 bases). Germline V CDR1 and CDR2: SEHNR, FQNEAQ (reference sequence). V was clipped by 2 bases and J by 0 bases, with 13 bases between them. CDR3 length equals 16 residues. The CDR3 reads CASSLITGNHQETQYF. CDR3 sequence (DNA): TGTGCCAGCAGCTTAATTACAGGCAACCACCAAGAGACCCAGTACTTC.

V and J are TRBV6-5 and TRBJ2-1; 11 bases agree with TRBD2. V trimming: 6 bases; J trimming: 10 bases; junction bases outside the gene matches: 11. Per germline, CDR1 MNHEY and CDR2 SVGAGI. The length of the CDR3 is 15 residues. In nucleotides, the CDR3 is TGTGCCAGCAGACCATATACTAGCGGGAGAGGGGAGCAGTTCTTC. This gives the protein CASRPYTSGRGEQFF.

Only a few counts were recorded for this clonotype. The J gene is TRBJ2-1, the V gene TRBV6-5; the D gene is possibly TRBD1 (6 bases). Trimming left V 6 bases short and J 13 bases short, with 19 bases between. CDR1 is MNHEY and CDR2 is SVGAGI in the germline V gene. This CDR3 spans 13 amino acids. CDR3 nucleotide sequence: TGTGCCAGCAGCACCAGGGGCCGCACGAGCCAGTTCTTC. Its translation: CASSTRGRTSQFF.

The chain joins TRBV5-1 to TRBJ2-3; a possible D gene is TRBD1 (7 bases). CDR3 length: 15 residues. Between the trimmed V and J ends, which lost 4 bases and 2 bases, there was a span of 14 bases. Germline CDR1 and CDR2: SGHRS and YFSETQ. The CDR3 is CASSGGTAYTDTQYF. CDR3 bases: TGCGCCAGCAGCGGCGGGACAGCATACACAGATACGCAGTATTTT.

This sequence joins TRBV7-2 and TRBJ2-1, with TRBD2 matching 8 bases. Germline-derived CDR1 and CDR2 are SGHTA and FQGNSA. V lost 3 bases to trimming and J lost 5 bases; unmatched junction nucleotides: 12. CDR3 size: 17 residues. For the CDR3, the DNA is TGTGCCAGCAGCTTGGTGTACGGGTTAGCGGGAAACAATGAGCAGTTCTTC. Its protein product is CASSLVYGLAGNNEQFF.

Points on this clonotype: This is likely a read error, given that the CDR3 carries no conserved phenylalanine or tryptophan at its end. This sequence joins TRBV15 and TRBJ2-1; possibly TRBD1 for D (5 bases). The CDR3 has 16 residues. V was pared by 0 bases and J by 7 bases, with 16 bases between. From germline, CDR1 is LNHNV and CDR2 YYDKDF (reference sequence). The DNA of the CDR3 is TGTGCCACCAGCAGAGACCAGGGCCGGTCTATGAATGAGCAGTTCTTA. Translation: CATSRDQGRSMNEQFL.

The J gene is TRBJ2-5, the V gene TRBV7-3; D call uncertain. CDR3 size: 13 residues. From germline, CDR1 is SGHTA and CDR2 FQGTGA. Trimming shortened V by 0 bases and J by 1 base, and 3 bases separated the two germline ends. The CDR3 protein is CASSLTTQETQYF. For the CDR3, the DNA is TGTGCCAGCAGCTTAACGACCCAAGAGACCCAGTACTTC.

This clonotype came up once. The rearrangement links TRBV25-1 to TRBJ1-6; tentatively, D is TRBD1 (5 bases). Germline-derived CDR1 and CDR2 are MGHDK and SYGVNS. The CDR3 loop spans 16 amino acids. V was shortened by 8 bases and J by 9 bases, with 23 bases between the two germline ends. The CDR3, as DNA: TGTGCCAGCGGGACGAAGGGAAAGGGGAGTCGTTCACCCCTCCACTTT. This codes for CASGTKGKGSRSPLHF.

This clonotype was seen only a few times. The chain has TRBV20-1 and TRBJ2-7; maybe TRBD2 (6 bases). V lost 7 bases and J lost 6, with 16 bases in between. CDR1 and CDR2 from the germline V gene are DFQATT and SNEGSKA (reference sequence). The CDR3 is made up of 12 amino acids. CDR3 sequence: CSGTLRRGEQYF. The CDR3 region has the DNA TGCAGTGGGACTCTTCGGAGGGGCGAGCAGTACTTC.

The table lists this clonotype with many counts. The CDR3 protein is CASSPTRGLNEQFF. Written as DNA, the CDR3 is TGTGCCAGCAGCCCCACGCGGGGGCTTAATGAGCAGTTCTTC. V gene TRBV7-2 combines with J gene TRBJ2-1; possibly TRBD2 for D (7 bases). The CDR3 runs 14 residues. V lost 5 bases, J lost 7 bases, and 15 bases lay in between. In germline, CDR1 is SGHTA, CDR2 FQGNSA.

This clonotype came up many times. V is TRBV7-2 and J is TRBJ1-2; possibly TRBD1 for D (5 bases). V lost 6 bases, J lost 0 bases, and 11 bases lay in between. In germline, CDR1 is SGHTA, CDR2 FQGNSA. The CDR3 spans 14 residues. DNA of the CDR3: TGTGCCAGCAGTCTCCAGGGAGCTAACTATGGCTACACCTTC. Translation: CASSLQGANYGYTF.